Presented here are 15 T cell receptor beta chains from one specimen sequenced in a study of blood T cell repertoires in COVID-19. Measured with immunoSEQ multiplex PCR; TCRdb has only the in-frame clones, and not every one. The sample holds about 200,000 clones; roughly 86% are singletons and the top ten take roughly 3%. Source material: peripheral blood. The source is a man aged 55-75 years with acute or convalescent COVID-19.

V and J are TRBV28 and TRBJ1-1, with TRBD1 matching 7 bases. J was trimmed by 10 bases and V by 1 base; bases with no gene match: 6. CDR3 size: 13 residues. CDR1 is MDHEN and CDR2 is SYDVKM in the germline V gene. The CDR3 DNA is TGTGCCAGCAGTTTATCTCGACAGGGTTCAGCTTTCTTT. Its translation is CASSLSRQGSAFF.

This rearrangement joins TRBV6-5 to TRBJ2-3; no firm D call. The CDR3 consists of 11 residues. Deletions cut 5 bases from V and 5 bases from J, with 5 bases between. Germline CDR1 and CDR2: MNHEY and SVGAGI. The CDR3 is CASSPKDTQYF. The CDR3 DNA is TGTGCCAGCAGTCCAAAAGATACGCAGTATTTT.

The chain is built from TRBV27 and TRBJ2-7, with a tentative D call TRBD1 (6 bases). This CDR3 is built from 12 residues. V lost 6 bases, J lost 6 bases, and 12 bases lay in between. Germline-derived CDR1 and CDR2 are MNHEY and SMNVEV (reference sequence). For the CDR3, the DNA is TGTGCCAGCAGGTCAGGGGCGCGCGAGCAGTACTTC. Translation gives CASRSGAREQYF.

The chain recombines TRBV19 with TRBJ2-6; 7 bases map to TRBD2. V gave up 6 bases and J gave up 2 bases; unmatched junction bases: 7. CDR1 and CDR2 from the germline V gene are LNHDA and SQIVND (reference sequence). The CDR3 is made up of 16 amino acids. CDR3 nucleotide sequence: TGTGCCAGTAGCGACCCGGGAGGACCTGGGGCCAACGTCCTGACTTTC. Translating it yields CASSDPGGPGANVLTF.

The rearrangement links TRBV19 to TRBJ2-7; D gene uncertain. The V gene's germline CDR1 is LNHDA and CDR2 SQIVND (reference sequence). Trimming cost V 5 bases and J 3 bases, with 14 bases left between them. The CDR3 sequence is 14 residues long. DNA of the CDR3: TGTGCCAGTAGTTTCGGGTCTCCGGGCTACGAGCAGTACTTC. It codes for CASSFGSPGYEQYF.

The chain's CDR3 is CASSPLGAGGEETQYF. The DNA for the CDR3 is TGTGCCAGCTCACCCCTAGGAGCGGGGGGGGAAGAGACCCAGTACTTC. V usage is TRBV18 and J usage is TRBJ2-5; TRBD2 matches at 10 bases. Unmatched junction bases numbered 7, after V lost 3 bases and J lost 3 bases. This CDR3 contains 16 residues. Germline values: CDR1 KGHSH, CDR2 LQKENI.

The rearrangement links TRBV7-3 to TRBJ2-3; the D is unclear. The CDR3 length is 15 residues. Between the trimmed V and J ends, which lost 2 bases and 1 base, there was a span of 10 bases. Germline V lookup: CDR1 SGHTA, CDR2 FQGTGA. As DNA, the CDR3 is TGTGCCAGCAGCTTATTTGGTACTGGCACAGATACGCAGTATTTT. Translation gives CASSLFGTGTDTQYF. The full variable domain, completed using reference TRBV7-3 and TRBJ2-3, is GAGVSQTPSNKVTEKGKYVELRCDPISGHTALYWYRQSLGQGPEFLIYFQGTGAADDSGLPNDRFFAVRPEGSVSTLKIQRTERGDSAVYLCASSLFGTGTDTQYFGPGTRLTVL.

V is TRBV7-9 and J is TRBJ1-2; D is unclear. CDR1 is SEHNR and CDR2 is FQNEAQ in the germline V gene (reference sequence). There are 12 residues in the CDR3. V lost 3 bases to trimming and J lost 4 bases, with 6 bases between them. The CDR3 DNA is TGTGCCAGCAGCTTTACAGTCTATGGCTACACCTTC. Encoded protein: CASSFTVYGYTF.

The CDR3 DNA is TGTGCCAGCAGCTTAGAGCCAAGGACAGGGGGTCTCTTCTCCTACAATGAGCAGTTCTTC. Protein product: CASSLEPRTGGLFSYNEQFF. This chain links TRBV11-2 with TRBJ2-1; 10 positions match TRBD1. V lost 0 bases, J lost 0 bases, and 11 bases stayed unmatched. Germline V gene sequence: CDR1 SGHAT, CDR2 FQNNGV. The CDR3 covers 20 residues.

The chain is built from TRBV4-3 and TRBJ1-2; 7 bases align to TRBD1. Trimming took 4 bases from V and 2 from J; bases not matched to a gene: 10. This CDR3 spans 16 amino acids. Germline lookup yields CDR1 LGHNA and CDR2 YSLEER. CDR3 residues: CASSPQVGQVNYGYTF. CDR3 bases: TGCGCCAGCAGCCCCCAAGTTGGACAGGTCAACTATGGCTACACCTTC.

The chain recombines TRBV5-1 with TRBJ2-5; TRBD2 aligns across 8 bases. V trimming: 0 bases; J trimming: 7 bases; junction bases outside the gene matches: 8. This CDR3 contains 15 residues. Per the germline V gene, CDR1 is SGHRS and CDR2 is YFSETQ. The CDR3 sequence: CASSLAGGLPVTQYF. The CDR3 bases are TGCGCCAGCAGCTTGGCGGGAGGGCTCCCAGTGACCCAGTACTTC.

This chain connects TRBV4-2 to TRBJ2-3; TRBD2 matches 11 bases. Germline assignment: CDR1 LGHNA and CDR2 YNFKEQ. The length of the CDR3 is 19 residues. With 0 bases clipped from V and 1 base from J, the junction kept 9 bases outside the gene matches. The CDR3 here is CASSQEWSSGGLRTDTQYF. CDR3 DNA sequence: TGTGCCAGCAGCCAAGAGTGGTCTAGCGGGGGGCTACGCACAGATACGCAGTATTTT.

The chain uses TRBV6-5 and TRBJ1-1; the match to TRBD1 covers 9 bases. The germline V gene encodes CDR1 MNHEY and CDR2 SVGAGI. CDR3 length: 13 amino acids. The ends lost 6 bases at V and 7 bases at J; junction bases unmatched: 6. For the CDR3, the DNA is TGTGCCAGCAGCAGGCCGGGACAGGGTGAAGCTTTCTTT. Amino acids: CASSRPGQGEAFF.

The V call is TRBV5-4, the J call TRBJ1-1; possible D gene TRBD1, 5 bases. V was trimmed by 9 bases and J by 0 bases, leaving 21 bases between them. Germline CDR1 SGHNT, CDR2 YYREEE (reference sequence). This CDR3 is built from 16 residues. The CDR3 DNA sequence: TGTGCCACCAACGTGGGGGGTTCAGCCCTGAACACTGAAGCTTTCTTT. It yields the protein CATNVGGSALNTEAFF.

The rearrangement joins TRBV11-2 to TRBJ2-1; 9 bases line up with TRBD1. J was trimmed by 5 bases and V by 7 bases; bases with no gene match: 12. Germline values: CDR1 SGHAT, CDR2 FQNNGV. This CDR3 comprises 16 residues. The CDR3 nucleotides are TGTGCCAGCACCGGTGAGGGACAGGGCCCAAACAATGAGCAGTTCTTC. Protein: CASTGEGQGPNNEQFF. The entire variable domain, with the rest obtained from reference TRBV11-2 and TRBJ2-1, is as follows: EAGVAQSPRYKIIEKRQSVAFWCNPISGHATLYWYQQILGQGPKLLIQFQNNGVVDDSQLPKDRFSAERLKGVDSTLKIQPAKLEDSAVYLCASTGEGQGPNNEQFFGPGTRLTVL.